These 2 T cell receptor beta chains were sequenced from one sample in a study of beta chain features in type 1 diabetes. For these TCRs, the target antigens are not known. cDNA synthesis used the whole RNA isolate, giving expressed TCRB sequences. The method was immunoSEQ multiplex PCR; TCRdb's version includes in-frame clones alone and lacks a portion of them. This sample yields 60,000 to 75,000 clones, of which around 49% are seen a single time; 0.65% to 0.75% belongs to the top ten. Study results and caveats: People with Type 1 diabetes carried modestly yet significantly shorter TCRB CDR3s in all four CD4+ subsets.

What was sequenced was central memory CD4+ T cells from blood. These receptors originate from a man aged 30 to 45 with type 1 diabetes.

The rearrangement uses TRBV5-6 and TRBJ1-3; D remains ambiguous. Germline V gene sequence: CDR1 SGHDT, CDR2 YYEEEE. The CDR3 consists of 16 residues. The V end was cut by 2 bases, the J end by 0 bases, with 12 bases between. In DNA form, the CDR3 reads TGTGCCAGCAGCTTTGGAGCGGGCAGCTCTGGAAACACCATATATTTT. It translates to CASSFGAGSSGNTIYF.

The chain joins TRBV11-3 to TRBJ2-3; D might be TRBD1 (5 bases). The germline V gene encodes CDR1 SGHNT and CDR2 YENEEA. Trimming shortened V by 5 bases and J by 0 bases, and 9 bases separated the two germline ends. The CDR3 contains 14 residues. The CDR3: CASSPTASTDTQYF. CDR3 coding DNA: TGTGCCAGCAGCCCGACAGCTAGCACAGATACGCAGTATTTT.